The sequence of this T cell receptor (beta chain) was determined in a study of beta chain features in type 1 diabetes. Study outcomes and limitations: Researchers caution that PCR might favor shorter templates, equally among patients and controls.

V shed 0 bases, J shed 4 bases, and the junction held 6 bases outside the gene matches. Germline lookup yields CDR1 SGHDN and CDR2 FVKESK. This CDR3 contains 16 residues. The sample holds a few counts of this clone. Its antigen is not known. Cells sorted by CD45RO/CCR7/CD25/CD127/CD95/CD27 comprised CD4+ naive, central memory, regulatory and stem cell-like memory cells. Isolated RNA was reverse transcribed in full, so expressed TCRB transcripts were sequenced. Sequenced naive, central memory and regulatory T cell samples produced an average of roughly 3.9 million reads. Sequencing was performed with immunoSEQ multiplex PCR; in TCRdb, only in-frame clones are kept and a portion is missing. The repertoire holds approximately 340,000 clones, roughly 15% seen once, with about 0.02% in the top ten.

The receptor's source is a woman between 18 and 29 years old in good health. V gene TRBV14 combines with J gene TRBJ2-5, with 9 bases aligning to TRBD1. The sample consisted of naive CD4+ T cells from blood. The CDR3: CASSQDRDRVRETQYF. As DNA, the CDR3 is TGTGCCAGCAGCCAAGACCGGGACAGGGTTAGAGAGACCCAGTACTTC. Using reference TRBV14 and TRBJ2-5 for the parts outside the CDR3, the full variable domain is EAGVTQFPSHSVIEKGQTVTLRCDPISGHDNLYWYRRVMGKEIKFLLHFVKESKQDESGMPNNRFLAERTGGTYSTLKVQPAELEDSGVYFCASSQDRDRVRETQYFGPGTRLLVL.